The T cell receptor (beta chain) under discussion was sequenced for a study of blood T cell repertoires in COVID-19. Study background: The samples span acute and convalescent COVID-19 from the United States, Italy and Spain.

Germline loops: CDR1 WSHSY, CDR2 SAAADI. CDR3 length: 11 residues. Trimming removed 5 bases at V and 6 bases at J, with 8 bases between. Original processing notes: Amplification of reference gene primers provided the estimated nucleated cell counts. Profiled with immunoSEQ multiplex PCR; TCRdb holds only in-frame clones, not every one. The V and J calls and clone size are taken from that table; D and trimming were inferred from the DNA. This sample has approximately 400,000 clones, with just over 90% found just once. All enrollees were roughly 18 to 95 years old and from fewer than 30 US areas. Assignment of participants to cohorts was predicated upon participant-reported clinical history.

J is TRBJ2-7 and V is TRBV10-2; D ambiguous. The sequenced sample was PBMCs or T cells enriched from blood (not recorded which). The sequence was obtained from a woman in her 40s who had been exposed to COVID-19. The CDR3 sequence: CASSPRSEQYF. Here the CDR3 DNA reads TGCGCCAGCAGTCCTAGGTCCGAGCAGTACTTC.